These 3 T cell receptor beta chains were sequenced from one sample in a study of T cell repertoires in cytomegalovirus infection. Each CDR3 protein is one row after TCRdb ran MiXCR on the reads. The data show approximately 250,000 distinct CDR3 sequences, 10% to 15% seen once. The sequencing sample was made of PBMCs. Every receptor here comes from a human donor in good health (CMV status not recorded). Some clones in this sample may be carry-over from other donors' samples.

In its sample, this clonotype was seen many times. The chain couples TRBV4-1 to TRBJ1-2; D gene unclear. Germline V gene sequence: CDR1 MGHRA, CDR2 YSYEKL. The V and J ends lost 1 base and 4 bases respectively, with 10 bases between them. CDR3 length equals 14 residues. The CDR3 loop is CASSQAVGGYGYTF. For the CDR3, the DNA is TGCGCCAGCAGCCAAGCCGTTGGTGGCTATGGCTACACCTTC.

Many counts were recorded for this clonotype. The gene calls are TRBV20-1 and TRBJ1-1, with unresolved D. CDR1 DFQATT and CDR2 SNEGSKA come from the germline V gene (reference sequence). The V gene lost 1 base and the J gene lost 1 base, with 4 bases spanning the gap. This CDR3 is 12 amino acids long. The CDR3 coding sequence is TGCAGTGCTAGAGGCGGGAACACTGAAGCTTTCTTT. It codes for CSARGGNTEAFF.

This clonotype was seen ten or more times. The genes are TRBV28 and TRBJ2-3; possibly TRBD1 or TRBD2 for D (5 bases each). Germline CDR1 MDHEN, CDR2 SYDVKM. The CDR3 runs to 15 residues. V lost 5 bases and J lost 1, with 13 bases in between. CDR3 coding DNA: TGTGCCAGCAGTGGGGGTGGCGGTCGCACAGATACGCAGTATTTT. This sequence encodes CASSGGGGRTDTQYF. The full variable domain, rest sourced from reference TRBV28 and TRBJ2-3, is DVKVTQSSRYLVKRTGEKVFLECVQDMDHENMFWYRQDPGLGLRLIYFSYDVKMKEKGDIPEGYSVSREKKERFSLILESASTNQTSMYLCASSGGGGRTDTQYFGPGTRLTVL.